The entry that follows covers one TCR delta chain sequence. A much larger clone differs by one base, so this may be a read error. The entry originates in a study of gamma-delta T cells after stem cell transplantation. CDR3 length: 17 residues. V lost 0 bases to trimming and J lost 1 base, with 17 bases between them. CDR1 is GEAIGNYY, CDR2 EKD, per germline. TCRdb reprocessed the RT-PCR reads using CATT. This table has roughly 2,500 delta-chain clones, about 8% appearing once. J is TRDJ1 and V is TRDV2, with D maybe TRDD3 (5 bases). Sequencing input: gamma-delta T cells. The receptor was isolated from a human donor. It is not recorded whose cells these are; they may come from a transplant donor. CDR3 bases: TGTGCCTGTGACACCCCGGGGACCCTGCGGGTCACCGATAAACTCATCTTT. As protein: CACDTPGTLRVTDKLIF.